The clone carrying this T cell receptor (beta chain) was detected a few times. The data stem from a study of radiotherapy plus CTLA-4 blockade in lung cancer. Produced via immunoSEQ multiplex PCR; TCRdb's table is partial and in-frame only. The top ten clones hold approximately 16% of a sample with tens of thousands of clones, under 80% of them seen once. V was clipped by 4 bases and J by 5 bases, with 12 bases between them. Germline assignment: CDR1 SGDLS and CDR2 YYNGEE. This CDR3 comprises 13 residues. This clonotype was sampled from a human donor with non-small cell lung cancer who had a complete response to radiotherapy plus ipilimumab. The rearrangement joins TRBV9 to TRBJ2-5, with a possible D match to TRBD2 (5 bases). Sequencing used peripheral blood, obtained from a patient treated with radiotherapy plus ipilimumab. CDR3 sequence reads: CASSPAPGETQYF. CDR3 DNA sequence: TGTGCCAGCAGCCCAGCACCGGGGGAGACCCAGTACTTC.